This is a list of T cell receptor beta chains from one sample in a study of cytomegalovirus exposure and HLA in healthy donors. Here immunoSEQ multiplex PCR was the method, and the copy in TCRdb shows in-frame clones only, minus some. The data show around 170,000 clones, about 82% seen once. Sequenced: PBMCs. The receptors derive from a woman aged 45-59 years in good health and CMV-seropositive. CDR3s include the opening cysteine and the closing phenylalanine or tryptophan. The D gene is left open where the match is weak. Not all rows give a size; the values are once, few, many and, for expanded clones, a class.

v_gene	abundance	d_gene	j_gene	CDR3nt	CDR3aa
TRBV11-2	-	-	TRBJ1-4	TGTGCCAGCAGCTTTCACCGGAGTACTAATGAAAAACTGTTTTTT	CASSFHRSTNEKLFF
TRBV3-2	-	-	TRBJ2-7	TGTGCCAGAAGGGGAGAGCAGTACTTC	CARRGEQYF
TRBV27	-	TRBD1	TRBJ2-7	TGTGCCAGCAGACAGGGGAGTCCGACCTACGAGCAGTACTTC	CASRQGSPTYEQYF
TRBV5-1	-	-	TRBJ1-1	TGCGCCAGCAGCCCAGGACACGTTAGAACTGAAGCTTTCTTT	CASSPGHVRTEAFF
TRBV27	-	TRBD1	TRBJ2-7	TGTGCCAGCAGTTTGACAGGGGGTTCCTACGAGCAGTACTTC	CASSLTGGSYEQYF
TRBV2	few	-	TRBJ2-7	TGTGCCAGCGTCAGACAGACAGTCTCTGAGCAGTACTTC	CASVRQTVSEQYF
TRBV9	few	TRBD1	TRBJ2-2	TGTGCCAGTCTTACGACAGGGCCAACCGGGGAGCTGTTTTTT	CASLTTGPTGELFF
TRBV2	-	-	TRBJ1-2	TGTGCCAGCAGTACCAAAGGGACTGGGGGCTACACCTTC	CASSTKGTGGYTF
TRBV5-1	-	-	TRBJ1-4	TGCGCCAGCAGCTTGGCCTGGGGCGCTGGCGAAAAACTGTTTTTT	CASSLAWGAGEKLFF
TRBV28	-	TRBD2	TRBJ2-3	TGTGCCAGCAGAAAAAGACTAGCGGGGACCGCCGATACGCAGTATTTT	CASRKRLAGTADTQYF
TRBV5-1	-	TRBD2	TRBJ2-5	TGCGCCAGCAGCTTGGCTGTTGCGGGGGGGCGCGAGACCCAGTACTTC	CASSLAVAGGRETQYF
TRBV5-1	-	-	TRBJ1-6	TGCGCCAGCAGCTTGGAAGCGGGGGGACGATCACCCCTCCACTTT	CASSLEAGGRSPLHF
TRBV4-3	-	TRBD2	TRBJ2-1	TGCGCCAGCAGCCATGGACTAGCGGGAGACAATGAGCAGTTCTTC	CASSHGLAGDNEQFF
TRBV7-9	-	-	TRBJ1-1	TGTTCCAGCAGCGAACGTTCAGGGGTTAAAGCTGAAGCTTTCTTT	CSSSERSGVKAEAFF
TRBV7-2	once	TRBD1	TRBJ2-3	TGTGCCAGCAGCCTCGGGACAGGGGGCGATACGCAGTATTTT	CASSLGTGGDTQYF
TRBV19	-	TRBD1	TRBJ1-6	TGTGCCAGTAGGGGACAGGGCGAACGATCACCCCTCCACTTT	CASRGQGERSPLHF
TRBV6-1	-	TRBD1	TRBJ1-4	TGTGCCAGCACTCCAGGGACAGGAGGCGAAAAACTGTTTTTT	CASTPGTGGEKLFF
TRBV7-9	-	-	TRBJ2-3	TGTTCCAGCAGCTTACGACCTGCGGGAAACACAGATACGCAGTATTTT	CSSSLRPAGNTDTQYF
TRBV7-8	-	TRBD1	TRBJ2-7	TGTGCCAGCAGCAGCCCCGACAGGGGTCGGCTGGGGAGGTACGAGCAGTACTTC	CASSSPDRGRLGRYEQYF
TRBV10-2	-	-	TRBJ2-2	TGCGCCAGCAGTGAGTCTAACAGTTTCACCGGGGAGCTGTTTTTT	CASSESNSFTGELFF
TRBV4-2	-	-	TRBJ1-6	TGTGCCAGCAGTAAAACGGGACATAGTTCTAATTCACCCCTCCACTTT	CASSKTGHSSNSPLHF
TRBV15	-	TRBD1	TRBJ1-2	TGTGCCACCAGCAGGGGGCGGGGACAGGACCCCTATGGCTACACCTTC	CATSRGRGQDPYGYTF
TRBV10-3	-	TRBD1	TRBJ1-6	TGTGCCATCAGTTACGGACAGGGGTCGTATAATTCACCCCTCCACTTT	CAISYGQGSYNSPLHF
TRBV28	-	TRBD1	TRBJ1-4	TGTGCCAGCAGGCCAGCAGGGGGAGTGGGAAAACTGTTTTTT	CASRPAGGVGKLFF
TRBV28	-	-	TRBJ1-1	TGTGCCAGCAAGCGGGGGGGGCCTGAAGCTTTCTTT	CASKRGGPEAFF
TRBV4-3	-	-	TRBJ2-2	TGCGCCAGCAGCCAGAGCCCCGGCGGGGAGCTGTTTTTT	CASSQSPGGELFF
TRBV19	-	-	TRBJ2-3	TGTGCCAGTAGTAATGGCCTGATTCCGACAGATACGCAGTATTTT	CASSNGLIPTDTQYF
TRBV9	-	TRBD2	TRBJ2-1	TGTGCCAGCAGCGTAGAGGTGACTAGCGGGTATAATGAGCAGTTCTTC	CASSVEVTSGYNEQFF
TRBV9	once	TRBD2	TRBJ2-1	TGTGCCAGCAGCGTAGGTATAGCGGGAGGGGACAATGAGCAGTTCTTC	CASSVGIAGGDNEQFF
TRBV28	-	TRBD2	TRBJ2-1	TGTGCCAGCAGTTTTGAGGGCGGGGGACGAAGCAATGAGCAGTTCTTC	CASSFEGGGRSNEQFF
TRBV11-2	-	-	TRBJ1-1	TGTGCCAGCAGCTTGAGGGGGACGAACACTGAAGCTTTCTTT	CASSLRGTNTEAFF
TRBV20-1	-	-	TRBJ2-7	TGCAGTGCTAGTGGGCAATCCGAGCAGTACTTC	CSASGQSEQYF
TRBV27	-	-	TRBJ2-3	TGTGCCAGCAGTCGGCTTTATGGGGGAGGTACAGATACGCAGTATTTT	CASSRLYGGGTDTQYF
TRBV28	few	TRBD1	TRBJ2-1	TGTGCCAGCAGTAAGGGACAGTTCAATGAGCAGTTCTTC	CASSKGQFNEQFF
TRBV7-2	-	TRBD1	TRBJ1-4	TGTGCCAGCAGCTTAGTTTCCCAGGGGGCGGGTGAAAAACTGTTTTTT	CASSLVSQGAGEKLFF
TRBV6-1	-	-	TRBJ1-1	TGTGCCAGCAGGGGCCCAATGAACACTGAAGCTTTCTTT	CASRGPMNTEAFF
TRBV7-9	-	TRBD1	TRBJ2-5	TGTTCCAGCAGCGTGGGACAGGCCCAAGAGACCCAGTACTTC	CSSSVGQAQETQYF
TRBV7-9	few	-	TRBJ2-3	TGTGCCAGCAGCTTAGTGGAGACCAACACAGATACGCAGTATTTT	CASSLVETNTDTQYF
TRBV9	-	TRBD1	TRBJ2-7	TGTGCCAGCAGCGTCCGGGACAGGGTGTTTGAAGAGCAGTACTTC	CASSVRDRVFEEQYF
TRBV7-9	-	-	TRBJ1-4	TGTTCCAGCAGCCGGAGGGCAAACGGGGAAAAACTGTTTTTT	CSSSRRANGEKLFF
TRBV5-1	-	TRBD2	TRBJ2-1	TGCGCCAGCAGCGCGGGGGAGGGGTTCAATGAGCAGTTCTTC	CASSAGEGFNEQFF
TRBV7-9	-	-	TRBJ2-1	TGTGCCACCCGGGGTGGATCCTACAATGAGCAGTTCTTC	CATRGGSYNEQFF
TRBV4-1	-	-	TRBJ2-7	TGCGCCAGCAGCCGAACCACAGGTTACCTATCCTACGAGCAGTACTTC	CASSRTTGYLSYEQYF
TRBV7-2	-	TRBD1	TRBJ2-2	TGTGCCAGCAGCTTGGGAAGGACAGGGGCGGCCGGGGAGCTGTTTTTT	CASSLGRTGAAGELFF
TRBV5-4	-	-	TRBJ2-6	TGTGCCAGCGCGAAGCCTAACTCTGGGGCCAACGTCCTGACTTTC	CASAKPNSGANVLTF
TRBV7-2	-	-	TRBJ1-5	TGTGCCAGCAGCTCCAGGGTAGCGGGCAATCAGCCCCAGCATTTT	CASSSRVAGNQPQHF
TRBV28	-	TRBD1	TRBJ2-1	TGTGCCAGCGGTCCCGGGACAGGGGGCAATGAGCAGTTCTTC	CASGPGTGGNEQFF